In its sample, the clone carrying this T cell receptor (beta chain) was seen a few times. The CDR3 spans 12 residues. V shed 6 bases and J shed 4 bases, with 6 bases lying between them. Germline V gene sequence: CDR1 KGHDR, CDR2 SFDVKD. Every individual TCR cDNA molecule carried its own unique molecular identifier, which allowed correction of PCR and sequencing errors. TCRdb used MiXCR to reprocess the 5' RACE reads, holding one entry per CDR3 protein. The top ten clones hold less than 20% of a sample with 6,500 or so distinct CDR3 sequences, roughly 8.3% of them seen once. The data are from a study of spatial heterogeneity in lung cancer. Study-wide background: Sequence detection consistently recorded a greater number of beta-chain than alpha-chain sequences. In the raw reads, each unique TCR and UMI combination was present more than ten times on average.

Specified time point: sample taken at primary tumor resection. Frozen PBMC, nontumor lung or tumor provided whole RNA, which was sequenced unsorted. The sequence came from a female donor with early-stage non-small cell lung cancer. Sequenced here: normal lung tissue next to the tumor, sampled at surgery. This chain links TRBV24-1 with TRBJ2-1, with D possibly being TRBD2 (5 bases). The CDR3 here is CATSTGYNEQFF. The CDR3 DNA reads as TGTGCCACCAGTACGGGGTACAATGAGCAGTTCTTC.